Listed below are T cell receptor beta chains from one sample, sequenced in a study of blood T cells in healthy people across ages. Via MiXCR, TCRdb re-called the 5' RACE reads, giving one row per CDR3 protein. The sample includes hundreds of thousands of distinct CDR3 sequences, approximately 53% of them seen just once. Sequenced material: blood. Every receptor here comes from a man aged 35-49 years in good health. Both conserved end residues are part of each CDR3. The order of the fields is D gene, V gene, clone size, J gene, CDR3 protein, CDR3 DNA. D genes are given only for firm matches. Rows may omit the clone size; those that give it use once, few, many or a size class.

d_gene: NA; v_gene: TRBV20-1; abundance: NA; j_gene: TRBJ2-5; CDR3aa: CSARTVVAEETQYF; CDR3nt: TGCAGTGCTAGGACAGTCGTGGCGGAAGAGACCCAGTACTTC
d_gene: NA; v_gene: TRBV27; abundance: NA; j_gene: TRBJ2-1; CDR3aa: CASSPGRAGEQFF; CDR3nt: TGTGCCAGCAGTCCCGGACGGGCGGGTGAGCAGTTCTTC
d_gene: NA; v_gene: TRBV27; abundance: NA; j_gene: TRBJ2-5; CDR3aa: CASSMRIKETQYF; CDR3nt: TGTGCCAGCTCCATGCGGATTAAAGAGACCCAGTACTTC
d_gene: NA; v_gene: TRBV27; abundance: once; j_gene: TRBJ2-6; CDR3aa: CARGSGANVLTF; CDR3nt: TGTGCGCGGGGATCTGGGGCCAACGTCCTGACTTTC
d_gene: NA; v_gene: TRBV20-1; abundance: NA; j_gene: TRBJ2-3; CDR3aa: CSACGSLAVSTDTQYF; CDR3nt: TGCAGTGCTTGTGGTTCCTTAGCGGTTAGCACAGATACGCAGTATTTT
d_gene: NA; v_gene: TRBV20-1; abundance: NA; j_gene: TRBJ2-7; CDR3aa: CSATRTATYEQYF; CDR3nt: TGCAGTGCTACCCGGACAGCAACCTACGAGCAGTACTTC
d_gene: NA; v_gene: TRBV6-1; abundance: NA; j_gene: TRBJ1-4; CDR3aa: CATLDPGTPNRGTNEKLFF; CDR3nt: TGTGCCACCTTGGACCCCGGGACCCCCAACCGGGGTACTAATGAAAAACTGTTTTTT
d_gene: NA; v_gene: TRBV6-5; abundance: NA; j_gene: TRBJ2-1; CDR3aa: CASSYSTVVRNNEQFF; CDR3nt: TGTGCCAGCAGTTACTCGACCGTTGTGAGAAACAATGAGCAGTTCTTC
d_gene: NA; v_gene: TRBV7-2; abundance: NA; j_gene: TRBJ1-5; CDR3aa: CASSFLGVNQPQHF; CDR3nt: TGTGCCAGCAGCTTTTTGGGGGTCAATCAGCCCCAGCATTTT
d_gene: NA; v_gene: TRBV27; abundance: few; j_gene: TRBJ1-5; CDR3aa: CASSHQSRQPQHF; CDR3nt: TGTGCCAGCAGCCACCAATCGCGACAGCCCCAGCATTTT
d_gene: TRBD2; v_gene: TRBV29-1; abundance: few; j_gene: TRBJ2-7; CDR3aa: CSVADGGGEQYF; CDR3nt: TGCAGCGTTGCGGACGGGGGAGGGGAGCAGTACTTC
d_gene: NA; v_gene: TRBV5-1; abundance: NA; j_gene: TRBJ2-5; CDR3aa: CASSSQGALTAETQYF; CDR3nt: TGCGCCAGCAGCTCTCAAGGGGCCCTCACGGCGGAGACCCAGTACTTC
d_gene: NA; v_gene: TRBV6-1; abundance: NA; j_gene: TRBJ2-4; CDR3aa: CASRDYKGGAAKNIQYF; CDR3nt: TGTGCCAGCAGAGACTATAAGGGGGGGGCAGCCAAAAACATTCAGTACTTC
d_gene: NA; v_gene: TRBV27; abundance: NA; j_gene: TRBJ2-2; CDR3aa: CASSPTGTFITGELFF; CDR3nt: TGTGCCAGCAGTCCAACCGGGACATTCATCACCGGGGAGCTGTTTTTT
d_gene: TRBD2; v_gene: TRBV6-5; abundance: NA; j_gene: TRBJ2-5; CDR3aa: CASSDAGDKETQYF; CDR3nt: TGTGCCAGCAGTGACGCGGGGGATAAAGAGACCCAGTACTTC
d_gene: TRBD2; v_gene: TRBV27; abundance: NA; j_gene: TRBJ2-3; CDR3aa: CASSSMPGLVTDTQYF; CDR3nt: TGTGCCAGCAGTTCGATGCCGGGACTAGTAACGGATACGCAGTATTTT
d_gene: TRBD2; v_gene: TRBV12-3/TRBV12-4; abundance: few; j_gene: TRBJ2-7; CDR3aa: CASSPSGAGYEQYF; CDR3nt: TGTGCCAGCAGTCCTAGCGGGGCGGGCTACGAGCAGTACTTC
d_gene: NA; v_gene: TRBV6-5; abundance: NA; j_gene: TRBJ1-1; CDR3aa: CASSERVDTEAFF; CDR3nt: TGTGCCAGCAGTGAAAGAGTAGACACTGAAGCTTTCTTT
d_gene: TRBD2; v_gene: TRBV20-1; abundance: NA; j_gene: TRBJ2-1; CDR3aa: CSVPDLLAGGASSYNEQFF; CDR3nt: TGCAGTGTCCCAGACTTACTAGCGGGGGGCGCTAGCTCCTACAATGAGCAGTTCTTC
d_gene: TRBD1; v_gene: TRBV3-1; abundance: NA; j_gene: TRBJ1-1; CDR3aa: CASSEGGTGGSAFF; CDR3nt: TGTGCCAGCAGCGAAGGGGGGACAGGGGGCTCGGCTTTCTTT
d_gene: NA; v_gene: TRBV3-1; abundance: NA; j_gene: TRBJ2-1; CDR3aa: CASASWGEQFF; CDR3nt: TGTGCCAGCGCAAGCTGGGGGGAGCAGTTCTTC
d_gene: NA; v_gene: TRBV20-1; abundance: NA; j_gene: TRBJ1-1; CDR3aa: CSARVAGQGMNTEAFF; CDR3nt: TGCAGTGCTAGAGTTGCCGGCCAGGGGATGAACACTGAAGCTTTCTTT
d_gene: TRBD1; v_gene: TRBV28; abundance: few; j_gene: TRBJ2-7; CDR3aa: CASKTGYYEQYF; CDR3nt: TGTGCCAGCAAGACAGGGTACTACGAGCAGTACTTC
d_gene: NA; v_gene: TRBV20-1; abundance: NA; j_gene: TRBJ1-4; CDR3aa: CSAREEGYGKLFF; CDR3nt: TGCAGTGCCCGTGAGGAGGGGTACGGAAAACTGTTTTTT
d_gene: NA; v_gene: TRBV10-2; abundance: NA; j_gene: TRBJ2-1; CDR3aa: CASSESSSLWNEQFF; CDR3nt: TGCGCCAGCAGTGAGTCGTCTAGCCTTTGGAATGAGCAGTTCTTC
d_gene: TRBD2; v_gene: TRBV13; abundance: NA; j_gene: TRBJ2-7; CDR3aa: CASSSQGLASYEQYF; CDR3nt: TGTGCCAGCAGCTCCCAAGGACTAGCCTCCTACGAGCAGTACTTC
d_gene: TRBD1; v_gene: TRBV25-1; abundance: NA; j_gene: TRBJ2-1; CDR3aa: CASSEYRSGGNEQFF; CDR3nt: TGTGCCAGCAGTGAATATAGGTCAGGGGGCAATGAGCAGTTCTTC
d_gene: NA; v_gene: TRBV7-2; abundance: NA; j_gene: TRBJ2-3; CDR3aa: CASSLMVAAALGDTQYF; CDR3nt: TGTGCCAGCAGCTTAATGGTGGCGGCGGCCCTCGGTGATACGCAGTATTTT
d_gene: TRBD2; v_gene: TRBV7-2; abundance: NA; j_gene: TRBJ2-3; CDR3aa: CASSLVGAVSGRATDTQYF; CDR3nt: TGTGCCAGCAGCTTAGTCGGTGCGGTTAGCGGGAGGGCGACAGATACGCAGTATTTT
d_gene: NA; v_gene: TRBV12-3/TRBV12-4; abundance: few; j_gene: TRBJ1-6; CDR3aa: CASSRQSEGSPLHF; CDR3nt: TGTGCCAGCAGTCGACAGTCGGAGGGTTCACCCCTCCACTTT
d_gene: NA; v_gene: TRBV9; abundance: few; j_gene: TRBJ2-7; CDR3aa: CASSVGEVYEQYF; CDR3nt: TGTGCCAGCAGCGTAGGGGAAGTCTACGAGCAGTACTTC
d_gene: NA; v_gene: TRBV7-9; abundance: NA; j_gene: TRBJ1-2; CDR3aa: CASSPEADFYGYTF; CDR3nt: TGTGCCAGCAGCCCAGAAGCAGATTTCTATGGCTACACCTTC
d_gene: NA; v_gene: TRBV12-3/TRBV12-4; abundance: NA; j_gene: TRBJ1-5; CDR3aa: CASSAGQTYSNQPQHF; CDR3nt: TGTGCCAGCAGTGCCGGACAGACATATAGCAATCAGCCCCAGCATTTT
d_gene: TRBD2; v_gene: TRBV29-1; abundance: NA; j_gene: TRBJ2-7; CDR3aa: CSVLLAGGPYEQYF; CDR3nt: TGCAGCGTTCTGCTAGCGGGAGGCCCCTACGAGCAGTACTTC
d_gene: TRBD1; v_gene: TRBV11-3; abundance: NA; j_gene: TRBJ1-2; CDR3aa: CASSFYTGGGGGYTF; CDR3nt: TGTGCCAGCAGCTTTTATACAGGGGGCGGAGGTGGCTACACCTTC
d_gene: NA; v_gene: TRBV10-1; abundance: NA; j_gene: TRBJ2-7; CDR3aa: CASPPDKDYEQYF; CDR3nt: TGCGCCAGCCCCCCCGATAAGGACTACGAGCAGTACTTC
d_gene: NA; v_gene: TRBV29-1; abundance: NA; j_gene: TRBJ2-3; CDR3aa: CSVVDPLSTDTQYF; CDR3nt: TGCAGCGTTGTAGACCCCCTAAGCACAGATACGCAGTATTTT
d_gene: TRBD1; v_gene: TRBV29-1; abundance: NA; j_gene: TRBJ1-4; CDR3aa: CSVLRDRGENEKLFF; CDR3nt: TGCAGCGTTTTACGGGACAGGGGGGAGAATGAAAAACTGTTTTTT
d_gene: NA; v_gene: TRBV6-1; abundance: few; j_gene: TRBJ2-5; CDR3aa: CASDRLQETQYF; CDR3nt: TGTGCCAGCGACAGATTACAAGAGACCCAGTACTTC
d_gene: NA; v_gene: TRBV12-3/TRBV12-4; abundance: few; j_gene: TRBJ2-2; CDR3aa: CASSVGSTGELFF; CDR3nt: TGTGCCAGCAGTGTCGGGTCCACCGGGGAGCTGTTTTTT
d_gene: TRBD2; v_gene: TRBV4-3; abundance: NA; j_gene: TRBJ2-1; CDR3aa: CASSQDIRLAGSNEQFF; CDR3nt: TGCGCCAGCAGCCAAGATATCCGGCTAGCGGGAAGTAATGAGCAGTTCTTC
d_gene: NA; v_gene: TRBV5-1; abundance: NA; j_gene: TRBJ1-2; CDR3aa: CASSFPGRLDDYTF; CDR3nt: TGCGCCAGCAGCTTCCCAGGGAGGCTAGATGACTACACCTTC
d_gene: NA; v_gene: TRBV5-1; abundance: NA; j_gene: TRBJ1-2; CDR3aa: CASSLAGLSQGYTF; CDR3nt: TGCGCCAGCAGCTTGGCAGGCCTGAGCCAGGGCTACACCTTC
d_gene: TRBD1; v_gene: TRBV29-1; abundance: NA; j_gene: TRBJ1-1; CDR3aa: CSVGDRGGAEAFF; CDR3nt: TGCAGCGTGGGTGACAGGGGAGGCGCTGAAGCTTTCTTT
d_gene: NA; v_gene: TRBV20-1; abundance: NA; j_gene: TRBJ2-3; CDR3aa: CSAASRPADTQYF; CDR3nt: TGCAGTGCTGCATCACGACCGGCGGATACGCAGTATTTT
d_gene: NA; v_gene: TRBV20-1; abundance: NA; j_gene: TRBJ2-3; CDR3aa: CSARDRVGLPSTDTQYF; CDR3nt: TGCAGTGCTAGAGATCGAGTTGGACTTCCTAGCACAGATACGCAGTATTTT
d_gene: NA; v_gene: TRBV12-5; abundance: NA; j_gene: TRBJ2-3; CDR3aa: CASGWGESTDTQYF; CDR3nt: TGTGCTAGTGGTTGGGGGGAGAGCACAGATACGCAGTATTTT
d_gene: NA; v_gene: TRBV6-1; abundance: NA; j_gene: TRBJ2-7; CDR3aa: CASSGTPHYEQYF; CDR3nt: TGCGCCAGCAGCGGGACACCGCACTACGAGCAGTACTTC
d_gene: TRBD2; v_gene: TRBV12-3/TRBV12-4; abundance: NA; j_gene: TRBJ2-1; CDR3aa: CASSPGTSGSSDEQFF; CDR3nt: TGTGCCAGCAGCCCAGGGACTAGCGGGAGTTCAGATGAGCAGTTCTTC
d_gene: TRBD1; v_gene: TRBV6-1; abundance: many; j_gene: TRBJ2-1; CDR3aa: CAIIVGTGLTYNEQFF; CDR3nt: TGTGCCATCATAGTAGGGACAGGCCTCACCTACAATGAGCAGTTCTTC
d_gene: TRBD1; v_gene: TRBV7-9; abundance: NA; j_gene: TRBJ2-7; CDR3aa: CASEGTGGYHEQYF; CDR3nt: TGTGCCAGCGAAGGGACAGGGGGCTATCACGAGCAGTACTTC
d_gene: NA; v_gene: TRBV9; abundance: NA; j_gene: TRBJ2-7; CDR3aa: CASSGPAGFEQYF; CDR3nt: TGTGCCAGCAGCGGGCCGGCAGGGTTCGAGCAGTACTTC
d_gene: NA; v_gene: TRBV28; abundance: few; j_gene: TRBJ2-4; CDR3aa: CASNQLGGQTKNIQYF; CDR3nt: TGTGCCAGCAACCAATTGGGGGGACAGACAAAAAACATTCAGTACTTC
d_gene: TRBD2; v_gene: TRBV20-1; abundance: few; j_gene: TRBJ2-3; CDR3aa: CSAGPTSGTGTQYF; CDR3nt: TGCAGTGCTGGACCGACTAGCGGCACGGGTACGCAGTATTTT
d_gene: TRBD2; v_gene: TRBV3-1; abundance: NA; j_gene: TRBJ2-1; CDR3aa: CASSYFSGGHRSNNEQFF; CDR3nt: TGTGCCAGCAGCTATTTCAGCGGGGGACACCGATCCAACAATGAGCAGTTCTTC
d_gene: NA; v_gene: TRBV6-5; abundance: NA; j_gene: TRBJ2-1; CDR3aa: CASSYSGRNNEQFF; CDR3nt: TGTGCCAGCAGTTACTCTGGACGGAACAATGAGCAGTTCTTC
d_gene: TRBD1; v_gene: TRBV4-3; abundance: NA; j_gene: TRBJ1-2; CDR3aa: CASSQDLGQGYGYTF; CDR3nt: TGCGCCAGCAGCCAAGATCTTGGACAGGGGTATGGCTACACCTTC
d_gene: TRBD2; v_gene: TRBV24-1; abundance: few; j_gene: TRBJ2-5; CDR3aa: CATSGPGTSGQETQYF; CDR3nt: TGTGCCACCAGTGGCCCCGGGACTAGCGGACAAGAGACCCAGTACTTC